Shown below are 25 T cell receptor beta chains from a single sample sequenced in a study of circulating and synovial CD4+ cells in juvenile arthritis. Only in-frame clones appear in the TCRdb table, and some are missing; sequencing was by immunoSEQ multiplex PCR. The sample shows approximately 36,000 clones, 90% to 95% of them seen only once. The sample comprised CD4+ T cells from blood. Receptor source: a human donor with juvenile idiopathic arthritis.

This chain links TRBV7-2 with TRBJ1-1; 9 positions match TRBD1. Germline V CDR1 and CDR2: SGHTA, FQGNSA. The V gene end was trimmed by 1 base and the J gene end by 4 bases; junction bases not matched to a gene: 1. This CDR3 has 14 amino acids. The CDR3 loop is CASSLGQGVTEAFF. In nucleotides, the CDR3 is TGTGCCAGCAGCTTAGGACAGGGGGTCACTGAAGCTTTCTTT.

This sequence joins TRBV25-1 and TRBJ1-1; TRBD1 aligns across 11 bases. Trimming removed 5 bases from V and 3 bases from J; junction bases left unmatched: 11. The CDR3 extends over 17 amino acids. Germline CDR1 and CDR2: MGHDK and SYGVNS. The CDR3 loop reads CASSPPSGTGGHTEAFF. Here the CDR3 DNA reads TGTGCCAGCAGTCCGCCGTCCGGGACAGGGGGACACACTGAAGCTTTCTTT.

V and J are TRBV5-1 and TRBJ1-3; D perhaps matches TRBD1 (6 bases). CDR1 SGHRS and CDR2 YFSETQ come from the germline V gene. Trimming pared 4 bases from V and 6 bases from J, leaving 14 bases between. The CDR3 contains 14 residues. The CDR3 DNA is TGCGCCAGCAGCCCCACGGGGGGCGAAAACACCATATATTTT. This gives the protein CASSPTGGENTIYF.

The chain joins TRBV5-1 to TRBJ1-2; D unresolved. The CDR3 length is 14 residues. The germline V and J ends were trimmed by 1 base and 3 bases, with 10 bases remaining between them. The germline CDR1 and CDR2 sequences are SGHRS and YFSETQ. CDR3 DNA sequence: TGCGCCAGCAGCTTGTTCCAAGCTGACTATGGCTACACCTTC. Encoded protein: CASSLFQADYGYTF. Drawing the rest from reference TRBV5-1 and TRBJ1-2, the complete variable domain is KAGVTQTPRYLIKTRGQQVTLSCSPISGHRSVSWYQQTPGQGLQFLFEYFSETQRNKGNFPGRFSGRQFSNSRSEMNVSTLELGDSALYLCASSLFQADYGYTFGSGTRLTVV.

The chain employs TRBV19 and TRBJ1-1; D might be TRBD1 (5 bases). The CDR3 is 15 residues long. The V gene lost 8 bases and the J gene lost 1 base, with 17 bases spanning the gap. Germline assignment: CDR1 LNHDA and CDR2 SQIVND (reference sequence). The CDR3 region has the DNA TGTGCCAGTGGCGCGGGGTGGGGGAGGAACACTGAAGCTTTCTTT. Its protein is CASGAGWGRNTEAFF.

The chain couples TRBV9 to TRBJ2-3; D perhaps matches TRBD1 (6 bases). Germline V gene data show CDR1 as SGDLS and CDR2 as YYNGEE. The germline V and J ends were trimmed by 0 bases and 0 bases, with 11 bases remaining between them. The length of the CDR3 is 16 residues. The CDR3 sequence: CASSVEGQRSTDTQYF. The DNA for the CDR3 is TGTGCCAGCAGCGTAGAGGGACAACGGAGCACAGATACGCAGTATTTT.

The J gene is TRBJ1-2, the V gene TRBV10-3; D gene uncertain. The CDR3 spans 14 residues. Trimming cost V 2 bases and J 3 bases, with 10 bases left between them. Looked up from germline, CDR1 is ENHRY and CDR2 is SYGVKD. The CDR3 bases are TGTGCCATCAGTGAGCTCTTGGGAGACTATGGCTACACCTTC. This translates into CAISELLGDYGYTF.

The rearrangement uses TRBV19 and TRBJ2-5; 7 bases are shared with TRBD1. The DNA end lines up better with TRBJ2-7; the J call may be wrong. Germline CDR1 reads LNHDA; CDR2 reads SQIVND (reference sequence). This CDR3 has 14 amino acids. CDR3 amino acids: CASNHRDSPYEQYF. CDR3 coding DNA: TGTGCCAGTAACCACCGGGACAGTCCCTACGAGCAGTACTTC.

The chain is built from TRBV29-1 and TRBJ2-1; 10 positions agree with TRBD1. Germline lookup yields CDR1 SQVTM and CDR2 ANQGSEA. This CDR3 comprises 14 residues. The V and J ends lost 7 bases and 4 bases, in that order; junction bases with no gene match: 7. This CDR3 is CSAKDRGSYNEQFF. The DNA for the CDR3 is TGCAGCGCCAAGGACAGGGGGTCATACAATGAGCAGTTCTTC.

The CDR3 DNA follows: TGTGCCAGCAGCTTACGGTCCGGACTAGCGGGGGCTAATGAGCAGTTCTTC. It codes for CASSLRSGLAGANEQFF. V usage is TRBV7-3 and J usage is TRBJ2-1; 13 bases map to TRBD2. The length of the CDR3 is 17 residues. V lost 2 bases to trimming and J lost 7 bases; unmatched junction nucleotides: 8. Germline CDR1 and CDR2: SGHTA and FQGTGA. Full variable domain (rest looked up from reference TRBV7-3 and TRBJ2-1): GAGVSQTPSNKVTEKGKYVELRCDPISGHTALYWYRQSLGQGPEFLIYFQGTGAADDSGLPNDRFFAVRPEGSVSTLKIQRTERGDSAVYLCASSLRSGLAGANEQFFGPGTRLTVL.

J is TRBJ1-2 and V is TRBV7-9; TRBD1 matches at 8 bases. The CDR3 sequence is 13 residues long. Germline values: CDR1 SEHNR, CDR2 FQNEAQ (reference sequence). V was clipped by 3 bases and J by 6 bases; unmatched bases: 3. In DNA, the CDR3 is TGTGCCAGCAGCTTGGGACAGGAGAATGGCTACACCTTC. Amino acid sequence: CASSLGQENGYTF.

V is TRBV7-2 and J is TRBJ2-2; perhaps TRBD1 as D (5 bases). Germline CDR1 and CDR2: SGHTA and FQGNSA. The CDR3 contains 16 residues. The V end was cut by 3 bases, the J end by 7 bases, with 18 bases between. CDR3 amino acids: CASSLSGTGAGGELFF. CDR3 sequence (DNA): TGTGCCAGCAGCTTGTCGGGTACAGGCGCTGGCGGGGAGCTGTTTTTT.

This clone showed up just once. The chain uses TRBV6-5 and TRBJ1-5; D is uncertain. Germline CDR1 is MNHEY and CDR2 is SVGAGI. The CDR3 runs 13 residues. V was trimmed by 2 bases and J by 5 bases, leaving 7 bases between them. The CDR3 region is CASSYSRDQPQHF. The DNA for the CDR3 is TGTGCCAGCAGTTACAGCCGTGATCAGCCCCAGCATTTT.

This rearrangement joins TRBV6-1 to TRBJ2-1; a weak D match, TRBD1 (8 bases). Germline values: CDR1 MNHNS, CDR2 SASEGT. V lost 2 bases, J lost 1 base, and 15 bases lay in between. CDR3 length: 17 amino acids. CDR3 sequence reads: CASSEFGGTGSYNEQFF. In DNA form, the CDR3 reads TGTGCCAGCAGTGAATTCGGGGGGACAGGTTCCTACAATGAGCAGTTCTTC.

Points on this clone: Other nucleotide sequences from this sample produce the same CDR3. The chain is built from TRBV6-6 and TRBJ1-5, with a weak D call TRBD1 (5 bases). The CDR3 length is 13 residues. V shed 5 bases and J shed 4 bases, with 9 bases lying between them. Germline values: CDR1 MNHNY, CDR2 SVGAGI (reference sequence). As DNA, the CDR3 is TGTGCCAGCAGTCGCCAGGGAAATCAGCCCCAGCATTTT. This translates into CASSRQGNQPQHF.

A remark on this clone: This sample also contains other DNA sequences that code for the same CDR3. This sequence joins TRBV6-1 and TRBJ1-6; no clear D gene. Per the germline V gene, CDR1 is MNHNS and CDR2 is SASEGT. The ends were cut back, 3 bases at V and 4 bases at J, with 4 bases in the middle. The CDR3 covers 13 residues. In DNA form, the CDR3 reads TGTGCCAGCAGTGATCAGTATAATTCACCCCTCCACTTT. Residues: CASSDQYNSPLHF.

V usage is TRBV7-3 and J usage is TRBJ1-1; 8 positions match TRBD1. The germline gives CDR1 SGHTA, CDR2 FQGTGA. The junction had 4 bases not matched to a gene; V was cut back by 6 bases and J by 7 bases. CDR3 length equals 12 residues. The CDR3 reads CASRPTGGEAFF. The DNA for the CDR3 is TGTGCCAGCAGACCCACAGGGGGTGAAGCTTTCTTT.

This clone was detected once. The chain employs TRBV4-1 and TRBJ1-4, with TRBD1 as a possible D gene (5 bases). The CDR3 has 18 residues. Deletions cut 3 bases from V and 0 bases from J, with 17 bases between. CDR1 and CDR2 (germline): MGHRA, YSYEKL. This CDR3 is CASSHNLGGVTTNEKLFF. The CDR3 DNA follows: TGCGCCAGCAGCCACAACCTGGGGGGAGTCACAACTAATGAAAAACTGTTTTTT.

As for this clone: A read error is likely, as this CDR3 ends without the conserved phenylalanine or tryptophan. The limits of the CDR3 on the DNA are not certain, so only TCRdb's listed CDR3 is given. This chain connects TRBV7-2 to TRBJ2-4; TRBD2, the table's D call, was not compared with the DNA. CDR1 and CDR2 (germline): SGHTA, FQGNSA. The CDR3 length is 13 residues, termini included. The CDR3 protein is CASSAWTSKVSRT.

The chain has TRBV5-4 and TRBJ2-7, with 7 bases fitting TRBD1. The CDR3 has 13 amino acids. Per the germline V gene, CDR1 is SGHNT and CDR2 is YYREEE (reference sequence). Germline trimming cut 7 bases from V and 7 bases from J; bases unmatched to any gene: 11. In nucleotides, the CDR3 is TGTGCCAGCGTATTAAAGGGGGCGAGGGAGCAGTACTTC. Its translation is CASVLKGAREQYF.

The chain links TRBV10-3 to TRBJ2-6; the D gene is possibly TRBD2 (5 bases). Trimming removed 10 bases from V and 0 bases from J, with 13 bases in between. The CDR3 consists of 15 residues. The germline V gene encodes CDR1 ENHRY and CDR2 SYGVKD. The CDR3 spells CATRTGTSGANVLTF. The CDR3 bases are TGTGCCACCCGGACGGGAACCTCTGGGGCCAACGTCCTGACTTTC.

The chain uses TRBV4-1 and TRBJ1-2; possible D gene TRBD1, 6 bases. Germline V gene lookup returns CDR1 MGHRA and CDR2 YSYEKL. The CDR3 covers 15 residues. V shed 2 bases and J shed 6 bases, with 16 bases lying between them. CDR3 nucleotides: TGCGCCAGCAGCCAAAACCGGGACACTTCTCATGGCTACACCTTC. Amino acid sequence: CASSQNRDTSHGYTF.

The V gene is TRBV5-6, the J gene TRBJ2-3, with D unclear. The germline V and J ends were trimmed by 2 bases and 4 bases, with 11 bases remaining between them. The CDR3 is made up of 14 amino acids. Germline values: CDR1 SGHDT, CDR2 YYEEEE. The CDR3 nucleotides are TGTGCCAGCAGCTTCGGTCGCTCGCCAGATACGCAGTATTTT. Its translation: CASSFGRSPDTQYF.

The chain couples TRBV11-2 to TRBJ2-5; 7 bases match TRBD1. This CDR3 contains 14 residues. CDR1 and CDR2 (germline): SGHAT, FQNNGV. The V gene end was trimmed by 5 bases and the J gene end by 3 bases; junction bases not matched to a gene: 6. The CDR3 DNA reads TGTGCCAGCAGCCATCGACAGGGTAAAGAGACCCAGTACTTC. Residues: CASSHRQGKETQYF.

This chain joins TRBV7-2 and TRBJ2-1; unclear D gene. V was cut by 0 bases and J by 4 bases, with 10 bases left in between. The CDR3 has 15 residues. Germline V gene sequence: CDR1 SGHTA, CDR2 FQGNSA. CDR3 nucleotide sequence: TGTGCCAGCAGCTTAGCGGCGGATGGTTACAATGAGCAGTTCTTC. This gives the protein CASSLAADGYNEQFF.